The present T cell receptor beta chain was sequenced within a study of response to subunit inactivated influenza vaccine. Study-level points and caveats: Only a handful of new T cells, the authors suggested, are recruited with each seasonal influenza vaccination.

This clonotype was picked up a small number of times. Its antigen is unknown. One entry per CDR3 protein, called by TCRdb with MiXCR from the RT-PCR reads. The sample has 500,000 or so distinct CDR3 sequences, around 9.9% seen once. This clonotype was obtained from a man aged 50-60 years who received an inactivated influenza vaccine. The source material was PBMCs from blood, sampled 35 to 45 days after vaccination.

For the CDR3, the DNA is TGTGCCAGCAGCTATTTAGCGGGAGTGACGCAGTTCTTC. It is translated as CASSYLAGVTQFF. The V gene is TRBV5-5, the J gene TRBJ2-1; the match to TRBD2 covers 9 bases. V shed 3 bases and J 12 bases; nucleotides not matched to a gene: 7. The length of the CDR3 is 13 residues. CDR1 and CDR2 from the germline V gene are SGHKS and YYEKEE (reference sequence).